Listed below are T cell receptor beta chains from one sample, sequenced in a study of graft-versus-host responses after intestinal transplantation. Libraries were prepared by immunoSEQ multiplex PCR; TCRdb keeps only in-frame clonotypes and omits some of them. The sample lists tens of thousands of clones, approximately 95% occurring once. The starting material was PBMCs, obtained 156 days after intestinal transplant. The receptors derive from a human patient who received an intestinal transplant, so some T cells may come from the graft donor. The CDR3 runs from the conserved cysteine through the conserved F or W. Each record gives: J gene, D gene, clone size, V gene, CDR3 protein, CDR3 DNA. D genes are given only for firm matches. Clone size appears in some rows only: once, few, many, or a class for an expanded clone.

J gene: TRBJ1-2; D gene: TRBD1; clone size: -; V gene: TRBV5-1; CDR3 protein: CASSQGAVPNYGYTF; CDR3 DNA: TGCGCCAGCAGCCAGGGGGCGGTTCCTAACTATGGCTACACCTTC
J gene: TRBJ2-3; D gene: TRBD2; clone size: -; V gene: TRBV5-4; CDR3 protein: CASSGPTSGRGDTQYF; CDR3 DNA: TGTGCCAGCAGCGGCCCGACTAGCGGGAGGGGGGATACGCAGTATTTT
J gene: TRBJ1-5; D gene: -; clone size: -; V gene: TRBV6-1; CDR3 protein: CASAGDYNQPQHF; CDR3 DNA: TGCGCCAGTGCAGGGGATTACAATCAGCCCCAGCATTTT
J gene: TRBJ2-7; D gene: -; clone size: once; V gene: TRBV5-4; CDR3 protein: CASSLKSNEQYF; CDR3 DNA: TGTGCCAGCAGCTTAAAGAGCAACGAGCAGTACTTC
J gene: TRBJ1-5; D gene: -; clone size: -; V gene: TRBV4-2; CDR3 protein: CASSQEMIPGINQPQHF; CDR3 DNA: TGTGCCAGCAGCCAAGAAATGATCCCAGGGATCAATCAGCCCCAGCATTTT
J gene: TRBJ2-1; D gene: -; clone size: -; V gene: TRBV30; CDR3 protein: CAWSLPGMPYNEQFF; CDR3 DNA: TGTGCCTGGAGTCTCCCAGGGATGCCCTACAATGAGCAGTTCTTC
J gene: TRBJ2-7; D gene: -; clone size: -; V gene: TRBV21-1; CDR3 protein: CASSKWVPSGGHSYEQYF; CDR3 DNA: TGTGCCAGCAGCAAATGGGTCCCAAGCGGGGGCCACTCCTACGAGCAGTACTTC
J gene: TRBJ2-3; D gene: -; clone size: -; V gene: TRBV7-8; CDR3 protein: CASSFSPLVRTDTQYF; CDR3 DNA: TGTGCCAGCAGCTTTTCCCCCCTAGTTCGCACAGATACGCAGTATTTT
J gene: TRBJ2-7; D gene: -; clone size: -; V gene: TRBV29-1; CDR3 protein: CSVEDQQRGEQYF; CDR3 DNA: TGCAGCGTTGAAGATCAACAGCGTGGCGAGCAGTACTTC
J gene: TRBJ2-7; D gene: -; clone size: -; V gene: TRBV7-8; CDR3 protein: CASSFRGSYEQYF; CDR3 DNA: TGTGCCAGCAGCTTCAGGGGCTCCTACGAGCAGTACTTC
J gene: TRBJ2-5; D gene: TRBD2; clone size: -; V gene: TRBV2; CDR3 protein: CASREAGISCGTQYF; CDR3 DNA: TGTGCCAGCAGAGAAGCGGGGATTAGTTGTGGGACCCAGTACTTC
J gene: TRBJ2-1; D gene: TRBD2; clone size: -; V gene: TRBV7-6; CDR3 protein: CASSHPRTSGRGRNEQFF; CDR3 DNA: TGTGCCAGCAGCCACCCTCGTACTAGCGGGAGGGGAAGGAATGAGCAGTTCTTC
J gene: TRBJ2-5; D gene: TRBD2; clone size: -; V gene: TRBV7-2; CDR3 protein: CASSLSPAGGQETQYF; CDR3 DNA: TGTGCCAGCAGCTTAAGTCCAGCGGGGGGGCAAGAGACCCAGTACTTC
J gene: TRBJ2-5; D gene: TRBD2; clone size: -; V gene: TRBV11-1; CDR3 protein: CASSLGLAETQYF; CDR3 DNA: TGTGCCAGCAGCTTGGGACTAGCGGAGACCCAGTACTTC
J gene: TRBJ2-7; D gene: TRBD2; clone size: -; V gene: TRBV5-1; CDR3 protein: CASSTAGGNEQYF; CDR3 DNA: TGCGCCAGCAGCACAGCGGGGGGCAACGAGCAGTACTTC
J gene: TRBJ1-1; D gene: TRBD1; clone size: -; V gene: TRBV5-4; CDR3 protein: CASSLDRGDEAFF; CDR3 DNA: TGTGCCAGCAGCTTGGACAGGGGAGATGAAGCTTTCTTT
J gene: TRBJ2-7; D gene: -; clone size: -; V gene: TRBV4-2; CDR3 protein: CASSRGGDSSYEQYF; CDR3 DNA: TGTGCCAGCAGCCGAGGCGGGGACAGCTCCTACGAGCAGTACTTC
J gene: TRBJ2-5; D gene: TRBD2; clone size: -; V gene: TRBV7-2; CDR3 protein: CASSSGGAGAFQETQYF; CDR3 DNA: TGTGCCAGCAGCTCCGGGGGGGCGGGAGCCTTCCAAGAGACCCAGTACTTC
J gene: TRBJ1-2; D gene: -; clone size: -; V gene: TRBV30; CDR3 protein: CAWSVPHRPYGYTF; CDR3 DNA: TGTGCCTGGAGTGTACCTCACAGACCCTATGGCTACACCTTC
J gene: TRBJ1-5; D gene: -; clone size: -; V gene: TRBV25-1; CDR3 protein: CASSAGGGNQPQHF; CDR3 DNA: TGTGCCAGCAGTGCGGGAGGGGGCAATCAGCCCCAGCATTTT
J gene: TRBJ1-2; D gene: -; clone size: -; V gene: TRBV28; CDR3 protein: CASSSPTGLYGYTF; CDR3 DNA: TGTGCCAGCAGTTCACCAACAGGGTTGTATGGCTACACCTTC
J gene: TRBJ2-3; D gene: TRBD2; clone size: -; V gene: TRBV20-1; CDR3 protein: CSASSGGTQYF; CDR3 DNA: TGCAGTGCTTCGAGCGGGGGGACGCAGTATTTT
J gene: TRBJ1-1; D gene: -; clone size: -; V gene: TRBV14; CDR3 protein: CASSLRGLYAEAFF; CDR3 DNA: TGTGCCAGCAGCCTCCGGGGGTTGTACGCTGAAGCTTTCTTT